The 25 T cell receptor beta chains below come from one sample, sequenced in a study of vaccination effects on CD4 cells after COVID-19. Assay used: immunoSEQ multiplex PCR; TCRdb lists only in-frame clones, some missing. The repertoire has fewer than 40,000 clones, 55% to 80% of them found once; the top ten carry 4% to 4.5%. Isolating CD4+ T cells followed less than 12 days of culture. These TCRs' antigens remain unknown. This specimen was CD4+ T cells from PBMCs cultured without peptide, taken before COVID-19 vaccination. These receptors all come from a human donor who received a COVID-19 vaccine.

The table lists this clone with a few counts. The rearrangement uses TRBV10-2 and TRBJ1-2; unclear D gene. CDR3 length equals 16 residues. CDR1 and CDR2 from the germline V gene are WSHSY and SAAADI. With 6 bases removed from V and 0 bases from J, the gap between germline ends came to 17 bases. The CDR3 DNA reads TGCGCCAGCAGCCGGAGGATGAATCTGGCTAACTATGGCTACACCTTC. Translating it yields CASSRRMNLANYGYTF.

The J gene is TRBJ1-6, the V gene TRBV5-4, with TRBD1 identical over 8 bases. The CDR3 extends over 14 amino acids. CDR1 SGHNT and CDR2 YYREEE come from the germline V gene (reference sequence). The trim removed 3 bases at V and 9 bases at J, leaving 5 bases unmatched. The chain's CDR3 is CASSSTGAASPLHF. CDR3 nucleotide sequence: TGTGCCAGCAGCTCGACAGGGGCGGCTTCACCCCTCCACTTT.

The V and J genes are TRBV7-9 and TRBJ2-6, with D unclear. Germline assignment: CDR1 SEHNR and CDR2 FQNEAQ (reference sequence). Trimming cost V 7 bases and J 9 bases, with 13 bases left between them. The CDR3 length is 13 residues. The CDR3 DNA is TGTGCCAGCACCTTTTCGGGCAACAACGTCCTGACTTTC. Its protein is CASTFSGNNVLTF.

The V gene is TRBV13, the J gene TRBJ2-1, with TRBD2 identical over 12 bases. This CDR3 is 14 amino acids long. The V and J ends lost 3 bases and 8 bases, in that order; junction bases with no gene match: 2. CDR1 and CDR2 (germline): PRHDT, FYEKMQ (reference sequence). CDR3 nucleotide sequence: TGTGCCAGCAGCTTGGGACTAGCGGGTTATGAGCAGTTCTTC. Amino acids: CASSLGLAGYEQFF.

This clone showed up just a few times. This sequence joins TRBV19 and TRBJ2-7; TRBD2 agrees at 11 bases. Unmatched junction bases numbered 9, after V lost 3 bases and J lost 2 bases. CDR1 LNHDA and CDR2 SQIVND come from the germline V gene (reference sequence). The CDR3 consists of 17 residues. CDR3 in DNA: TGTGCCAGTAGTATCACCGGGCTAGCGGGAGGCGCCTACGAGCAGTACTTC. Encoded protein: CASSITGLAGGAYEQYF.

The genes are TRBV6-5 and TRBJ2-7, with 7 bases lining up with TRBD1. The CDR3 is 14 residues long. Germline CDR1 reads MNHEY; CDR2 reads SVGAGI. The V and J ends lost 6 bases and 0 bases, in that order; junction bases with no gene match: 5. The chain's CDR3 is CASSRQGLSYEQYF. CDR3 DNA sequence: TGTGCCAGCAGCCGACAGGGCCTCTCCTACGAGCAGTACTTC.

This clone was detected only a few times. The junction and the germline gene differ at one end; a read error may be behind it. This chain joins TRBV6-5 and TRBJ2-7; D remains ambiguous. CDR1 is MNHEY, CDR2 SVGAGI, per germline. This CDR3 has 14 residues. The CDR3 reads CATSQQKSSYEQYF. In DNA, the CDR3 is TGTGCCACCAGTCAACAGAAGAGCTCCTACGAGCAGTACTTC.

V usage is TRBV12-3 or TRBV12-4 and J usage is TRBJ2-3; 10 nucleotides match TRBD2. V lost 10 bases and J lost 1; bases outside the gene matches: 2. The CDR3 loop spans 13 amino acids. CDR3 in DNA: TGTGCCAACAGCGGGAGGGGCACAGATACGCAGTATTTT. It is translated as CANSGRGTDTQYF.

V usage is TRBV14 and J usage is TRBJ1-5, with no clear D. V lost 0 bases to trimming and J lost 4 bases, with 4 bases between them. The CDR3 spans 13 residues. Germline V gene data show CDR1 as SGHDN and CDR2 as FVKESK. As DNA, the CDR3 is TGTGCCAGCAGCCAAGACAGTAATCAGCCCCAGCATTTT. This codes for CASSQDSNQPQHF.

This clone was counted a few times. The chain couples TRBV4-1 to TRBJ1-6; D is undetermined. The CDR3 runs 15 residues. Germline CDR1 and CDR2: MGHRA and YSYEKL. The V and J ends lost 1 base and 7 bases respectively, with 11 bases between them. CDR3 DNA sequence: TGCGCCAGCAGCCAAGTGGGCGGGAGAAATTCACCCCTCCACTTT. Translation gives CASSQVGGRNSPLHF.

The DNA of the CDR3 is TGCGCCAGCAGCGCTGGGGACAGGACGTCACCCCTCCACTTT. It encodes CASSAGDRTSPLHF. This rearrangement joins TRBV5-1 to TRBJ1-6; the match to TRBD1 covers 8 bases. Per germline, CDR1 SGHRS and CDR2 YFSETQ. Trimming removed 4 bases from V and 10 bases from J; junction bases left unmatched: 7. This CDR3 comprises 14 residues.

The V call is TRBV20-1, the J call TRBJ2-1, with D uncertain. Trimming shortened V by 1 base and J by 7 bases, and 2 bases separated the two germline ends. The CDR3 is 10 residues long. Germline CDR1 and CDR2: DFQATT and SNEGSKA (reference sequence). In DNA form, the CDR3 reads TGCAGTGCTAGAGTTAATGAGCAGTTCTTC. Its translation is CSARVNEQFF.

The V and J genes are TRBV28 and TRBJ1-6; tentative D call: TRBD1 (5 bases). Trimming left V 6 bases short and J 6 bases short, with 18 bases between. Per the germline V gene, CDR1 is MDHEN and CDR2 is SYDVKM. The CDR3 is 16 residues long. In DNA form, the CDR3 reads TGTGCCAGCAGCGTCCTTTGGGGGATAAGTAATTCACCCCTCCACTTT. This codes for CASSVLWGISNSPLHF.

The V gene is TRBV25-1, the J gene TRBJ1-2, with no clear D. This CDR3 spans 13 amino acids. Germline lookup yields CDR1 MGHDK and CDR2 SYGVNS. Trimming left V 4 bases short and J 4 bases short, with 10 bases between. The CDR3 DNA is TGTGCCAGCAGTGTGGGGAGGGTCTATGGCTACACCTTC. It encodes CASSVGRVYGYTF.

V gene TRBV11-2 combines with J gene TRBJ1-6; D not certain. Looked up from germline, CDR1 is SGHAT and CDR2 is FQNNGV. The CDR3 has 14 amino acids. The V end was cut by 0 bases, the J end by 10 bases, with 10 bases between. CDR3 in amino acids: CASSLDRSYSPLHF. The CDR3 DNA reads TGTGCCAGCAGCTTAGATCGCTCGTACTCACCCCTCCACTTT.

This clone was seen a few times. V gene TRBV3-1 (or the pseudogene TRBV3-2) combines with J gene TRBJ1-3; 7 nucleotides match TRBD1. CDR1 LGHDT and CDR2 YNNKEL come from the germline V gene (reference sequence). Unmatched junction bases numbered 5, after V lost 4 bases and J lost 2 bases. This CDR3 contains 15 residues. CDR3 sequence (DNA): TGTGCCAGCAGCCCAGACAGGGCAACTGGAAACACCATATATTTT. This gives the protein CASSPDRATGNTIYF.

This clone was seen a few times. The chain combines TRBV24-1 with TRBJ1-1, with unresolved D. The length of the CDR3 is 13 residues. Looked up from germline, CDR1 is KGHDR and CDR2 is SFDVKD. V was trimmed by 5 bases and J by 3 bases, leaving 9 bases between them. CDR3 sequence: CATSGSRDTEAFF. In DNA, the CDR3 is TGTGCCACCAGTGGCTCCCGGGACACTGAAGCTTTCTTT.

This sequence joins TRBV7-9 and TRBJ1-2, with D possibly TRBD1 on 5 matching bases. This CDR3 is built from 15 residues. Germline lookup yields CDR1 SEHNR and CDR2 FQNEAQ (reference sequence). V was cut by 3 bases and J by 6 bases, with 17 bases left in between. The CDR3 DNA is TGTGCCAGCAGCTTTGCGAGTGGTACGGGGGATGGCTACACCTTC. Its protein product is CASSFASGTGDGYTF.

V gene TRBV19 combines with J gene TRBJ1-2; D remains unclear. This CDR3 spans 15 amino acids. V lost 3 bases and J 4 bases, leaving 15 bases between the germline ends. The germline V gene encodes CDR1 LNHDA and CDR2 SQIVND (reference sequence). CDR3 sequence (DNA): TGTGCCAGTAGTATGGATGGTCGTGGAGGCTATGGCTACACCTTC. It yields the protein CASSMDGRGGYGYTF.

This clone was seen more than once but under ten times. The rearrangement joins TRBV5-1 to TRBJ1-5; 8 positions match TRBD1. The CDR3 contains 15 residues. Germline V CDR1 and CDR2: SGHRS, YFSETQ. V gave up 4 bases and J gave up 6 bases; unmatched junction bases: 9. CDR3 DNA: TGCGCCAGCAGCCTATATACCGGGACAGGTCAGCCCCAGCATTTT. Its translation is CASSLYTGTGQPQHF.

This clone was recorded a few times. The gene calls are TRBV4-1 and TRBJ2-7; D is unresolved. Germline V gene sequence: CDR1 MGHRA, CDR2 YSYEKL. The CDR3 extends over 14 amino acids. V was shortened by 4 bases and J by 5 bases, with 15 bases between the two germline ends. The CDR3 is CASSPRLSLNEQYF. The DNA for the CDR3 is TGCGCCAGCAGCCCTCGGCTGTCCCTAAACGAGCAGTACTTC.

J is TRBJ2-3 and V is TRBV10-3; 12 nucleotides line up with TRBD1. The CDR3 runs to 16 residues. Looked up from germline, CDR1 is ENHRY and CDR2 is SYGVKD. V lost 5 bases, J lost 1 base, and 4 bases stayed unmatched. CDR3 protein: CAISPGTGGGTDTQYF. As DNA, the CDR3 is TGTGCCATCAGTCCCGGGACAGGGGGCGGCACAGATACGCAGTATTTT.

The CDR3 region has the DNA TGTGCCAGCAACCCCGTCAATAGCAATCAGCCCCAGCATTTT. Encoded protein: CASNPVNSNQPQHF. The J gene is TRBJ1-5, the V gene TRBV7-9; D is unclear. The length of the CDR3 is 14 residues. Germline loops: CDR1 SEHNR, CDR2 FQNEAQ (reference sequence). V was clipped by 7 bases and J by 0 bases, with 10 bases between them.

The CDR3 DNA reads as TGTGCCAGCAGCCGCAGGGGTTCTTTTTCCGGGGAGCTGTTTTTT. It specifies CASSRRGSFSGELFF. The V call is TRBV3-1 (or the pseudogene TRBV3-2), the J call TRBJ2-2; perhaps TRBD1 as D (6 bases). Trimming left V 4 bases short and J 6 bases short, with 15 bases between. Germline loops: CDR1 LGHDT, CDR2 YNNKEL (reference sequence). This CDR3 spans 15 amino acids.

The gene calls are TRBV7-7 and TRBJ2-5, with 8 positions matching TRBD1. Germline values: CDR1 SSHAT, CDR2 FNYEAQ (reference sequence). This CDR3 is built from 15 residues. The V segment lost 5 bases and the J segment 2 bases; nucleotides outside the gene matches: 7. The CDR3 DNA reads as TGTGCCAGCAGCCCGAACAGGGGGGAGCAAGAGACCCAGTACTTC. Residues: CASSPNRGEQETQYF.